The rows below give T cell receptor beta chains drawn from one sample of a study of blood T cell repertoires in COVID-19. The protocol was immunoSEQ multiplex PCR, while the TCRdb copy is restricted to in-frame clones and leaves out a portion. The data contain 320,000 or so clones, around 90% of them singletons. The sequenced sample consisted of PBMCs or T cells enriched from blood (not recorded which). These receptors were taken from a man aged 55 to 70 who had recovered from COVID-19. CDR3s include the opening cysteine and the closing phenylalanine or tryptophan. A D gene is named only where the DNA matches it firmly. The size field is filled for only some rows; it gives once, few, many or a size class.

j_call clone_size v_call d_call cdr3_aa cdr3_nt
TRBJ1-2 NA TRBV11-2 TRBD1 CASSLSGTANYGYTF TGTGCCAGCAGTCTTAGCGGGACAGCTAACTATGGCTACACCTTC
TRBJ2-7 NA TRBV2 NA CASSPEWDKFYEQYF TGTGCCAGCAGCCCCGAGTGGGACAAGTTCTACGAGCAGTACTTC
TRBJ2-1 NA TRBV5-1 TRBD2 CASSILAEDNEQFF TGCGCCAGCAGCATACTAGCGGAAGACAATGAGCAGTTCTTC
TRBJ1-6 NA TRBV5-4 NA CASSLARGFNSPLHF TGTGCCAGCAGCTTAGCTAGGGGCTTTAATTCACCCCTCCACTTT
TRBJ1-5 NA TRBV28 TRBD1 CASSSTGVYSNQPQHF TGTGCCAGCAGTTCGACAGGGGTCTATAGCAATCAGCCCCAGCATTTT
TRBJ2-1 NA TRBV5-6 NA CASSLSLEGEQFF TGTGCCAGCAGCTTGAGCCTAGAAGGTGAGCAGTTCTTC
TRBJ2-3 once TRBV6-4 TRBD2 CASSEAGTSGTDTQYF TGTGCCAGCAGTGAGGCCGGGACTAGCGGCACAGATACGCAGTATTTT
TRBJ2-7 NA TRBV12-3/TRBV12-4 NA CASSYGLSYEQYF TGTGCCAGCAGTTATGGCCTTTCCTACGAGCAGTACTTC
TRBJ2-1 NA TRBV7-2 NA CASSFSSAPYNEQFF TGTGCCAGCAGCTTTTCTAGTGCACCCTACAATGAGCAGTTCTTC
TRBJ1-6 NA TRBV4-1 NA CASSQVGGSYNSPLHF TGCGCCAGCAGCCAAGTGGGGGGCTCCTATAATTCACCCCTCCACTTT
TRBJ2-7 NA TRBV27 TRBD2 CASSANRGLAGASHEQYF TGTGCCAGCAGTGCGAACCGTGGACTAGCGGGAGCATCTCACGAGCAGTACTTC
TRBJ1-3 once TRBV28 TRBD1 CASSPRPGTGIGNTIYF TGTGCCAGCAGTCCCCGACCCGGGACAGGGATTGGAAACACCATATATTTT
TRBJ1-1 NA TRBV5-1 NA CASSTQGHNTEAFF TGCGCCAGCAGCACCCAGGGCCATAACACTGAAGCTTTCTTT
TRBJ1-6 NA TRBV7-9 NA CASSPAGRSPLHF TGTGCCAGCAGCCCGGCAGGGCGCTCACCCCTCCACTTT
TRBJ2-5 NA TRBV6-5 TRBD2 CASSYSWTSWGETQYF TGTGCCAGCAGTTACTCCTGGACTAGCTGGGGAGAGACCCAGTACTTC
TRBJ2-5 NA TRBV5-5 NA CASSLLRQSGTLETQYF TGTGCCAGCAGCTTATTACGACAGTCCGGCACTTTGGAGACCCAGTACTTC
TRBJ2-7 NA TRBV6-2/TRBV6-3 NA CASSYRQVSSYEQYF TGTGCCAGCAGTTACAGACAGGTCTCATCCTACGAGCAGTACTTC
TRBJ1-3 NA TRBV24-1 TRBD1 CATSDSRDRAAGNTIYF TGTGCCACCAGTGATTCCCGGGACAGGGCAGCTGGAAACACCATATATTTT
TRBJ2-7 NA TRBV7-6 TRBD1 CASSHTSGQGAYEQYF TGTGCCAGCAGCCATACGTCGGGACAGGGGGCCTACGAGCAGTACTTC
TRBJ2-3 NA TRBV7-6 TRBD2 CASSFSGLGDTDTQYF TGTGCCAGCAGCTTCTCGGGACTAGGGGACACAGATACGCAGTATTTT
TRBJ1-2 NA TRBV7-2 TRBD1 CASSLTGTGGSYGYTF TGTGCCAGCAGCTTAACCGGGACAGGGGGTAGCTATGGCTACACCTTC
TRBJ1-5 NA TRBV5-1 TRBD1 CASSPAGTDNQPQHF TGCGCCAGCAGCCCGGCCGGGACAGACAATCAGCCCCAGCATTTT
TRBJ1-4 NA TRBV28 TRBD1 CASGAQGDATNEKLFF TGTGCCAGCGGGGCCCAGGGGGATGCAACTAATGAAAAACTGTTTTTT
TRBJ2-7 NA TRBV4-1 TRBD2 CASSHDLAGTYEQYF TGCGCCAGCAGCCACGACCTAGCGGGGACCTACGAGCAGTACTTC
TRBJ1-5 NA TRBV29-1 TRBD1 CSVIDRDSNQPQHF TGCAGCGTTATCGACAGGGATAGCAATCAGCCCCAGCATTTT
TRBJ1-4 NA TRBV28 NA CASSLIGGATNEKLFF TGTGCCAGCAGTTTAATCGGGGGTGCAACTAATGAAAAACTGTTTTTT
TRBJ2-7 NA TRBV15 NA CATSRVSAGLSYEQYF TGTGCCACCAGCAGAGTATCGGCAGGGCTTTCCTACGAGCAGTACTTC
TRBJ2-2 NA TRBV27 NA CASSDIRGLGTGELFF TGTGCCAGCAGTGACATCAGGGGTCTCGGCACCGGGGAGCTGTTTTTT
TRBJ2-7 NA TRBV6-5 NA CASSYSRVTPGYEQYF TGTGCCAGCAGTTACTCGAGGGTGACCCCAGGCTACGAGCAGTACTTC
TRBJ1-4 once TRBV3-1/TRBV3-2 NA CASSQWPANEKLFF TGTGCCAGCAGCCAATGGCCAGCTAATGAAAAACTGTTTTTT
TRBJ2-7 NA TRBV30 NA CAWSRSEARVAGQYF TGTGCCTGGAGCCGGTCGGAGGCCCGGGTTGCGGGGCAGTACTTC
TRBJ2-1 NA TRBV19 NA CASSIVGGRYLGAYNEQFF TGTGCCAGTAGTATAGTTGGAGGGCGTTACCTTGGGGCCTACAATGAGCAGTTCTTC
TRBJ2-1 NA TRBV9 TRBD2 CASSVELAGRSEQFF TGTGCCAGCAGCGTAGAGCTAGCGGGAAGGTCTGAGCAGTTCTTC
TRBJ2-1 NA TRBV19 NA CATKAGRQSHYNEQFF TGTGCCACCAAGGCGGGGAGACAGAGCCACTACAATGAGCAGTTCTTC
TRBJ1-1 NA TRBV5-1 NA CASGRTGPNTEAFF TGCGCCAGCGGACGAACAGGGCCGAACACTGAAGCTTTCTTT